The rows below give T cell receptor beta chains drawn from one sample of a study of blood T cell repertoires in COVID-19. Only in-frame clones appear in the TCRdb table, and some are missing; sequencing was by immunoSEQ multiplex PCR. Of approximately 68,000 clones in the sample, less than 85% were seen once. Sequenced input: peripheral blood. The source is a man older than 75 with active COVID-19. CDR3s include the opening cysteine and the closing phenylalanine or tryptophan. Fields, in order: clone size, D gene, V gene, J gene, CDR3 protein, CDR3 DNA. D genes are given only for firm matches. Size values are once, few and many counts, or a class for expanded clones, and some rows have none.

size: -
D: TRBD2
V: TRBV7-2
J: TRBJ2-7
CDR3: CASSSGTSGARAYEQYF
DNA: TGTGCCAGCAGCTCGGGGACTAGCGGGGCTCGAGCGTACGAGCAGTACTTC

size: -
D: TRBD2
V: TRBV6-2/TRBV6-3
J: TRBJ2-3
CDR3: CASSPALAGMDTQYF
DNA: TGTGCCAGCAGCCCGGCCCTAGCGGGAATGGATACGCAGTATTTT

size: many
D: TRBD1
V: TRBV30
J: TRBJ2-7
CDR3: CALNRGYDEQYF
DNA: TGTGCCTTAAACAGGGGGTATGACGAGCAGTACTTC

size: -
D: TRBD2
V: TRBV5-1
J: TRBJ2-5
CDR3: CASSKAGGQETQYF
DNA: TGCGCCAGCAGCAAGGCGGGGGGGCAAGAGACCCAGTACTTC

size: -
D: -
V: TRBV5-5
J: TRBJ2-4
CDR3: CASSLGGNSGVNGRIQYF
DNA: TGTGCCAGCAGCTTGGGCGGGAATAGTGGAGTGAATGGGCGGATTCAGTACTTC

size: -
D: -
V: TRBV18
J: TRBJ1-1
CDR3: CASSPISENTEAFF
DNA: TGTGCCAGCTCACCGATCAGTGAGAACACTGAAGCTTTCTTT

size: -
D: -
V: TRBV10-1
J: TRBJ2-1
CDR3: CAGGPLYNEQFF
DNA: TGCGCCGGCGGGCCTCTCTACAATGAGCAGTTCTTC

size: -
D: TRBD1
V: TRBV5-1
J: TRBJ1-1
CDR3: CASSLEGTARYTEAFF
DNA: TGCGCCAGCAGCTTGGAGGGGACAGCGAGATACACTGAAGCTTTCTTT

size: -
D: -
V: TRBV28
J: TRBJ1-5
CDR3: CASSLFAHNQPQHF
DNA: TGTGCCAGCAGTTTATTTGCGCACAATCAGCCCCAGCATTTT

size: few
D: TRBD1
V: TRBV2
J: TRBJ2-7
CDR3: CASSFGQGANEQYF
DNA: TGTGCCAGCAGCTTTGGACAGGGGGCGAACGAGCAGTACTTC

size: -
D: -
V: TRBV5-1
J: TRBJ2-2
CDR3: CASSLAGQNTGELFF
DNA: TGCGCCAGCAGCTTGGCCGGACAGAACACCGGGGAGCTGTTTTTT

size: -
D: -
V: TRBV6-1
J: TRBJ1-5
CDR3: CASSEGTGSSLPQHF
DNA: TGTGCCAGCAGTGAAGGCACAGGGTCGAGTCTTCCCCAGCATTTT

size: -
D: TRBD1
V: TRBV5-1
J: TRBJ1-3
CDR3: CASSLGQGALGNTIYF
DNA: TGCGCCAGCAGCTTGGGACAGGGGGCACTTGGAAACACCATATATTTT